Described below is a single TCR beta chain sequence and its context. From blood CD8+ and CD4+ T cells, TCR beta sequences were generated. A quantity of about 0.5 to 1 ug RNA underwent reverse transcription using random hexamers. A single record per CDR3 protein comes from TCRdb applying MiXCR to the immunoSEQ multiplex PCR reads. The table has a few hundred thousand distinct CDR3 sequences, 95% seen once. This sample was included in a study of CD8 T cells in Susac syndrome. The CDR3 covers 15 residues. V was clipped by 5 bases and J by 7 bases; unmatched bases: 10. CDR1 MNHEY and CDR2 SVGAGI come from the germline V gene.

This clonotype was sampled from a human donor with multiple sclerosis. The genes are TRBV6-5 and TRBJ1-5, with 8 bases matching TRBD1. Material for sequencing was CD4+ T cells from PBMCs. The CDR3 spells CASSASGGLGQPQHF. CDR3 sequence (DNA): TGTGCCAGCAGTGCTTCAGGGGGCTTGGGCCAGCCCCAGCATTTT.